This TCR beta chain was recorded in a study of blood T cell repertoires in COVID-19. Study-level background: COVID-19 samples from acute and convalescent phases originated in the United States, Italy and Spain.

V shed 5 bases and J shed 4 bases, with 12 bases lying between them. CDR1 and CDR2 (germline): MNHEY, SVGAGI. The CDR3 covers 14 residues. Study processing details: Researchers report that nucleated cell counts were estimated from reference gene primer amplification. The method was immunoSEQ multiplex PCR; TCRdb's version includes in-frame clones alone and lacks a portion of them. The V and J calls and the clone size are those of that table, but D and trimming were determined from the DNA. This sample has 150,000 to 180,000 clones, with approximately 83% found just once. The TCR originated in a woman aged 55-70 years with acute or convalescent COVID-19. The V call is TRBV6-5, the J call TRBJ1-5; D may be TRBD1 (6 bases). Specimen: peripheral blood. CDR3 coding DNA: TGTGCCAGCAGTACCTCTCAGGGGAATCAGCCCCAGCATTTT. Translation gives CASSTSQGNQPQHF.